This T cell receptor beta chain was sequenced in a study of blood T cell repertoires in COVID-19. With 1 base clipped from V and 9 bases from J, the junction kept 16 bases outside the gene matches. The CDR3 totals 20 residues. Germline values: CDR1 MDHEN, CDR2 SYDVKM. Study processing details: Amplification of reference gene primers provided the estimated nucleated cell counts. TCRdb's table, derived via immunoSEQ multiplex PCR, lists solely in-frame clones and lacks some. Clone size and V and J calls were adopted from that table, with D and trimming inferred from the DNA. The sample lists 110,000 or so clones; under 85% were seen once.

This TCR was recovered from a woman between 65 and 79 years old with acute or convalescent COVID-19. The chain recombines TRBV28 with TRBJ2-1, with 15 positions matching TRBD2. Sequenced input: peripheral blood. CDR3 amino acids: CASSLSGLAGGPPTVSEQFF. The CDR3 DNA follows: TGTGCCAGCAGTTTATCGGGACTAGCGGGGGGCCCCCCTACCGTGTCTGAGCAGTTCTTC. The full variable domain, its missing parts supplied by reference TRBV28 and TRBJ2-1, is DVKVTQSSRYLVKRTGEKVFLECVQDMDHENMFWYRQDPGLGLRLIYFSYDVKMKEKGDIPEGYSVSREKKERFSLILESASTNQTSMYLCASSLSGLAGGPPTVSEQFFGPGTRLTVL.